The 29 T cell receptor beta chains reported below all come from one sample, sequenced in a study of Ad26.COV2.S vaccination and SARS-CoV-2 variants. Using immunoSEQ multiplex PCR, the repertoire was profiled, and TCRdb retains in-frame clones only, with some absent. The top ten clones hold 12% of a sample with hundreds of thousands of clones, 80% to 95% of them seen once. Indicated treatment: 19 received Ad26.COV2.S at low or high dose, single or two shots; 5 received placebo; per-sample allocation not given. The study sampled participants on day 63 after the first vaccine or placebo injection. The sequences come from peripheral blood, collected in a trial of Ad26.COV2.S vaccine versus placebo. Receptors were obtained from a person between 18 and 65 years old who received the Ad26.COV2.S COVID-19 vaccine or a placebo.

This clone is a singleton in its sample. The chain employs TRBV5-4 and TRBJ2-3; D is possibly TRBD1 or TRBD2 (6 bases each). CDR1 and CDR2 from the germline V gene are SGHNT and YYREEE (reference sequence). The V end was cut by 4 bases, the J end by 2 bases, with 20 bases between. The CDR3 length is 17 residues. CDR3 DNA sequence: TGTGCCAGCAGCCCCTTAAGGGGGGAAGCCTCCACAGATACGCAGTATTTT. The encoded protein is CASSPLRGEASTDTQYF.

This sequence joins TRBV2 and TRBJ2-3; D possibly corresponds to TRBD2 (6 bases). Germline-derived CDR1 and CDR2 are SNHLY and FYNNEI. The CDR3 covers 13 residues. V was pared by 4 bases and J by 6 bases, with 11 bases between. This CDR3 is CASSGVSGDTQYF. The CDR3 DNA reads TGTGCCAGCAGTGGGGTCAGCGGGGATACGCAGTATTTT. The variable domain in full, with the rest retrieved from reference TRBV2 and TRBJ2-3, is EPEVTQTPSHQVTQMGQEVILRCVPISNHLYFYWYRQILGQKVEFLVSFYNNEISEKSEIFDDQFSVERPDGSNFTLKIRSTKLEDSAMYFCASSGVSGDTQYFGPGTRLTVL.

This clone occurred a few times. In DNA form, the CDR3 reads TGTGCCAGCTCACAACCGGGGCGAGGGCAAGAGACCCAGTACTTC. This gives the protein CASSQPGRGQETQYF. This chain links TRBV18 with TRBJ2-5, with D possibly being TRBD1 or TRBD2 (5 bases each). The V gene's germline CDR1 is KGHSH and CDR2 LQKENI. Deletions cut 4 bases from V and 2 bases from J, with 14 bases between. The CDR3 is 15 residues long.

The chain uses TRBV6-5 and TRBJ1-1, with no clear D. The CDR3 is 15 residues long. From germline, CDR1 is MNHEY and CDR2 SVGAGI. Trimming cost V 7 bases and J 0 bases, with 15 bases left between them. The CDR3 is CASIRSGFMNTEAFF. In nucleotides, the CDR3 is TGTGCCAGCATACGGAGTGGGTTCATGAACACTGAAGCTTTCTTT.

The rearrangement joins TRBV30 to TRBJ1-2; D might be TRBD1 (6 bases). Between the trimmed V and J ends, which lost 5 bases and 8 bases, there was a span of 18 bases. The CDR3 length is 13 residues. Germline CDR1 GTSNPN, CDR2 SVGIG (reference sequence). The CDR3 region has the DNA TGTGCCTGGGGGGGGCCTAACTTCCCCGGCTACACCTTC. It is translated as CAWGGPNFPGYTF.

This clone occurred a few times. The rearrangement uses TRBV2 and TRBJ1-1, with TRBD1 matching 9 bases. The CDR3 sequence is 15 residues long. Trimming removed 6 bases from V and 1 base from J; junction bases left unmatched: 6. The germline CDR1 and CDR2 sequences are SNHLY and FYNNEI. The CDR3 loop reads CASSGQGNTNTEAFF. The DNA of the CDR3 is TGTGCCAGCAGCGGACAGGGGAATACGAACACTGAAGCTTTCTTT.

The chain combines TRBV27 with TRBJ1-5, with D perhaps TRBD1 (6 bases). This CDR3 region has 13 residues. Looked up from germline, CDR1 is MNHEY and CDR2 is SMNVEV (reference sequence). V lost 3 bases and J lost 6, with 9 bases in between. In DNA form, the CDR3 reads TGTGCCAGCAGTTTTAAGGGGGGTCAGCCCCAGCATTTT. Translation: CASSFKGGQPQHF.

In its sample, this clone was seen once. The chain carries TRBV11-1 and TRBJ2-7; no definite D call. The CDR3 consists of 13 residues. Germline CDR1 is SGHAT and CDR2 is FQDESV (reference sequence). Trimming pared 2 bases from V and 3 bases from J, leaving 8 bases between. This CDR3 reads CASSLRKGYEQYF. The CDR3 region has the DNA TGTGCCAGCAGCTTACGGAAGGGCTACGAGCAGTACTTC.

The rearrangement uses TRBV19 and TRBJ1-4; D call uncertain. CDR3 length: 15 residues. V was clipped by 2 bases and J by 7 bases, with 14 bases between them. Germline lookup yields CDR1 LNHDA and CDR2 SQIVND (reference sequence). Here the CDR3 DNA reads TGTGCCAGTAGTATATCGACAACCTTTGGTGAAAAACTGTTTTTT. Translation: CASSISTTFGEKLFF.

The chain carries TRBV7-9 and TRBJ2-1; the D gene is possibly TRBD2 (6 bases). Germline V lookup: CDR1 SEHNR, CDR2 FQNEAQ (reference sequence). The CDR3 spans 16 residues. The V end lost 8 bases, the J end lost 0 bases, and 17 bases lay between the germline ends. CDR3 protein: CASVNAGGSSYNEQFF. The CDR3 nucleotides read TGTGCCAGCGTCAACGCCGGAGGGAGCTCCTACAATGAGCAGTTCTTC.

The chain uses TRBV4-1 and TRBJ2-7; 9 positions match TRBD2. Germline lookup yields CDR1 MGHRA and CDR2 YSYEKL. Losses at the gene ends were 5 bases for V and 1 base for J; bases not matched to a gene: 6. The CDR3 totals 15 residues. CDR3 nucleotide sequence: TGCGCCAGCAGCGCCCTAGCGGGACCTTCCTACGAGCAGTACTTC. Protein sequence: CASSALAGPSYEQYF.

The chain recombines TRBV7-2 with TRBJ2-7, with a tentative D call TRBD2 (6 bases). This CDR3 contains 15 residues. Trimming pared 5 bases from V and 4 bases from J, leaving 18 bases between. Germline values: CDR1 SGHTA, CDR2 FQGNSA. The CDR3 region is CASSQTGSGVYEQYF. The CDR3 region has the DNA TGTGCCAGCAGCCAAACCGGGTCGGGAGTGTACGAGCAGTACTTC.

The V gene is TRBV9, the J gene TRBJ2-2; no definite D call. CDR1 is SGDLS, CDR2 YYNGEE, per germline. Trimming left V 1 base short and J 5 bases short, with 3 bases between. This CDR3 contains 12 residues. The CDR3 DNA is TGTGCCAGCAGCGTACCGACCGGGGAGCTGTTTTTT. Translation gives CASSVPTGELFF.

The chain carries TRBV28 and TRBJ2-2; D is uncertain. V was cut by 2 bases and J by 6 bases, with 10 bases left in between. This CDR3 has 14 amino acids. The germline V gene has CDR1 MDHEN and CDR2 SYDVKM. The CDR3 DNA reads TGTGCCAGCAGTTTACACATTATGGCCGGGGAGCTGTTTTTT. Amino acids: CASSLHIMAGELFF.

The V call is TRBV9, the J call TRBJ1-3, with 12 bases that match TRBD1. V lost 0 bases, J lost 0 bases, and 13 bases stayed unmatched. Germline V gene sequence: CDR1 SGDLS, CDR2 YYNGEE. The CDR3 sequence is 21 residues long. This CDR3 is CASSVALSGTGGGLSGNTIYF. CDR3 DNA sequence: TGTGCCAGCAGCGTAGCCCTTTCTGGGACAGGGGGCGGACTCTCTGGAAACACCATATATTTT.

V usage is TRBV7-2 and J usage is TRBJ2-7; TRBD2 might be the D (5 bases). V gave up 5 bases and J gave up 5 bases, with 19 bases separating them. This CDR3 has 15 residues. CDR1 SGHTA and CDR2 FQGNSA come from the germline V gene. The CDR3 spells CASSLNGVDGHEQYF. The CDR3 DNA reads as TGTGCCAGCAGCCTGAACGGGGTCGACGGCCACGAGCAGTACTTC.

The DNA for the CDR3 is TGTGCCAGCAGTTACGAGGGGGTGAACACTGAAGCTTTCTTT. It is translated as CASSYEGVNTEAFF. The rearrangement joins TRBV6-5 to TRBJ1-1; possible D gene TRBD1, 6 bases. The CDR3 is made up of 14 amino acids. Germline-derived CDR1 and CDR2 are MNHEY and SVGAGI. Trimming took off 2 bases at V and 0 bases at J, with 7 bases between the two ends.

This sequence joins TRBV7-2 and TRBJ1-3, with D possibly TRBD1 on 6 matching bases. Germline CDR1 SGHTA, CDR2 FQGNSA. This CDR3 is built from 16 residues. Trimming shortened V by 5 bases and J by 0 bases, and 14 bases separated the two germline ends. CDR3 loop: CASSKRTASSGNTIYF. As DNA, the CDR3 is TGTGCCAGCAGCAAACGGACAGCTAGCTCTGGAAACACCATATATTTT.

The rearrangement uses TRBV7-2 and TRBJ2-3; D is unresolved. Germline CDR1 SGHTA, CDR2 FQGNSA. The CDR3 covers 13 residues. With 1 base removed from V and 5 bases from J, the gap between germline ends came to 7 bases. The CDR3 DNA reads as TGTGCCAGCAGCTTAGTTCCTCTAGATACGCAGTATTTT. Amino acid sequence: CASSLVPLDTQYF.

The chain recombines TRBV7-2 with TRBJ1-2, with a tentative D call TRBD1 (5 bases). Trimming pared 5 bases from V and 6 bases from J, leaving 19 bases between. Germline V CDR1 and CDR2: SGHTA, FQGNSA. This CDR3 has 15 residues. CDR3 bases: TGTGCCAGCAGCCCGTCCGGGGCTGGTATTCATGGCTACACCTTC. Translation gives CASSPSGAGIHGYTF.

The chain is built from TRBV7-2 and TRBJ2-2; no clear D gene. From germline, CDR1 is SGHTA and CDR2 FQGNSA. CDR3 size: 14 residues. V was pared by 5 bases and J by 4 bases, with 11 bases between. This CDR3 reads CASSRVPVTGELFF. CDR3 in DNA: TGTGCCAGCAGCCGGGTCCCGGTCACCGGGGAGCTGTTTTTT.

CDR3 amino acids: CASSFPRGLNYGYTF. CDR3 sequence (DNA): TGTGCCAGCAGTTTTCCCAGGGGGCTTAACTATGGCTACACCTTC. V and J are TRBV28 and TRBJ1-2; 8 bases are shared with TRBD1. From germline, CDR1 is MDHEN and CDR2 SYDVKM. V gave up 3 bases and J gave up 1 base; unmatched junction bases: 4. CDR3 size: 15 residues.

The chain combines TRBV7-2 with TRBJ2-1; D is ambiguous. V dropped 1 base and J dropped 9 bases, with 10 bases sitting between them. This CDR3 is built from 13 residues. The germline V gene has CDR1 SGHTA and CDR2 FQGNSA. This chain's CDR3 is CASSLDPSIEQFF. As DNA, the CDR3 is TGTGCCAGCAGCTTAGACCCAAGTATTGAGCAGTTCTTC.

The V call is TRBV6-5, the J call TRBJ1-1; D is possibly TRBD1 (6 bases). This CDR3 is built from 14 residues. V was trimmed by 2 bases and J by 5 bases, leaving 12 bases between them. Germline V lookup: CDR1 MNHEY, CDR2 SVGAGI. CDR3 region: CASSYGGAETEAFF. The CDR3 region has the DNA TGTGCCAGCAGTTACGGGGGCGCCGAAACTGAAGCTTTCTTT.

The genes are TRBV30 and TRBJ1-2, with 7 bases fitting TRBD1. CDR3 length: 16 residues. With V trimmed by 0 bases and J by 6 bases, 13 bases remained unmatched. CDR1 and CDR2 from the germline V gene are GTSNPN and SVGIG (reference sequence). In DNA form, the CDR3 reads TGTGCCTGGAGTGTAGACAGGGTTAGGGGGACGGATGGCTACACCTTC. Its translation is CAWSVDRVRGTDGYTF.

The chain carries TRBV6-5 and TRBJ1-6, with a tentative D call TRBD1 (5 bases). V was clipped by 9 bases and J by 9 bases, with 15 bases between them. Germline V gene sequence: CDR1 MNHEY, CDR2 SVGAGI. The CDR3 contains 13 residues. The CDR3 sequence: CARSEGAGSPLHF. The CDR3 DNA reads TGTGCCAGATCAGAAGGGGCTGGTTCACCCCTCCACTTT.

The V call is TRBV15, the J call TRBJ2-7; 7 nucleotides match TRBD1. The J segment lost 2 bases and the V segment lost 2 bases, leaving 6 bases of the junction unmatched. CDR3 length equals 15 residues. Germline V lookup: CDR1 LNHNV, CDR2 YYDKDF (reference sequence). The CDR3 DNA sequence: TGTGCCACCAGCAGACACAGGGGCCCCCCCTACGAGCAGTACTTC. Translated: CATSRHRGPPYEQYF.

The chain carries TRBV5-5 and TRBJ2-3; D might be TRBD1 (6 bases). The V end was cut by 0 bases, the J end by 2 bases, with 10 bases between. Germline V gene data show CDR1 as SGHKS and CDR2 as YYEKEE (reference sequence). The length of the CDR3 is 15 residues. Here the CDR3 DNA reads TGTGCCAGCAGCTTGGACAGGGTTAACACAGATACGCAGTATTTT. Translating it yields CASSLDRVNTDTQYF.

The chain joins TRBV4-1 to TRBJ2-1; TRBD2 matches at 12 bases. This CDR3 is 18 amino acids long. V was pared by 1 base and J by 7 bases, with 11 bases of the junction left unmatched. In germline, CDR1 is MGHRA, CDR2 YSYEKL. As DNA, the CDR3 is TGCGCCAGCAGCCAAGGGGGGCTAGCGGGAGGGTTTTGGAATGAGCAGTTCTTC. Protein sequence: CASSQGGLAGGFWNEQFF.